The clone carrying this T cell receptor (beta chain) has ten or more counts. Its target is not known. Indicated time point: newly diagnosed GD, antithyroid drugs for less than 3 months. Researchers made the TCR library from RNA that was extracted from PBMCs. Trimming cost V 1 base and J 8 bases; bases outside gene matches: 8. The CDR3 has 16 residues. Germline assignment: CDR1 LNHNV and CDR2 YYDKDF (reference sequence). According to the study, TCR beta libraries were built with iRepertoire HTBI primers and CDR3-region Arm-PCR. A single record per CDR3 protein comes from TCRdb applying MiXCR to the multiplex PCR reads. The repertoire includes fewer than 450,000 distinct CDR3 sequences, roughly 15% of them detected once, and about 8% sits in the top ten. This sample is part of a study of regulatory T cells in long-lasting Graves disease. Study-level findings and limits: Exclusively peripheral blood, rather than thyroid tissue, was studied.

The data were also submitted as part of a second study, on T cells in Graves' hyperthyroidism and ophthalmopathy.

The chain carries TRBV15 and TRBJ1-2, with TRBD1 matching 12 bases. This TCR came from a woman aged 40 to 55 with Graves disease. The specimen comprised peripheral blood mononuclear cells (PBMCs), sampled at new diagnosis, from a patient treated with antithyroid drugs. The DNA for the CDR3 is TGTGCCACCAGCAGAGTCCGGGACAGGGGGCGAGGGGGCTACACCTTC. Its translation is CATSRVRDRGRGGYTF.